A single sample gave rise to the 29 T cell receptor beta chains below, sequenced in a study of cytomegalovirus exposure and HLA in healthy donors. 13 Jbeta primers and 60 Vbeta primers were used for the PCR. The repertoire was sequenced with immunoSEQ multiplex PCR; TCRdb's copy has only in-frame clones and lacks some. In all, the sample yields roughly 190,000 clones. Sequenced sample: PBMCs. The origin of the receptors is a woman under 30 in good health and CMV-seropositive.

The chain employs TRBV19 and TRBJ1-6, with TRBD1 matching 7 bases. Germline V gene lookup returns CDR1 LNHDA and CDR2 SQIVND (reference sequence). The trim removed 7 bases at V and 7 bases at J, leaving 7 bases unmatched. The CDR3 sequence is 14 residues long. DNA of the CDR3: TGTGCCAGTACCAACAGGGGTCCCAATTCACCCCTCCACTTT. Amino acid sequence: CASTNRGPNSPLHF.

The chain employs TRBV30 and TRBJ2-2; D gene uncertain. Germline V gene lookup returns CDR1 GTSNPN and CDR2 SVGIG (reference sequence). CDR3 length: 15 amino acids. Between the trimmed V and J ends, which lost 2 bases and 4 bases, there was a span of 14 bases. The CDR3 region has the DNA TGTGCCTGGAGTACTTCCTATTCGGGCACCGGGGAGCTGTTTTTT. Translating gives CAWSTSYSGTGELFF.

The chain combines TRBV7-8 with TRBJ2-1; possibly TRBD2 for D (5 bases). V was cut by 5 bases and J by 9 bases, with 23 bases left in between. Germline V gene lookup returns CDR1 SGHVS and CDR2 FQNEAQ. This CDR3 spans 16 amino acids. The CDR3 region is CASSGRAAGVSSEQFF. Here the CDR3 DNA reads TGTGCCAGCAGCGGGCGGGCGGCAGGAGTTAGTAGTGAGCAGTTCTTC.

The chain recombines TRBV5-5 with TRBJ2-4, with TRBD2 as a possible D gene (6 bases). This CDR3 region has 14 residues. V was shortened by 2 bases and J by 9 bases, with 15 bases between the two germline ends. Germline V gene sequence: CDR1 SGHKS, CDR2 YYEKEE (reference sequence). CDR3: CASSLEHPGSIQYF. The CDR3, as DNA: TGTGCCAGCAGCTTAGAACACCCCGGGAGCATTCAGTACTTC.

The chain recombines TRBV4-2 with TRBJ1-1; TRBD1 aligns across 9 bases. V shed 1 base and J 1 base; nucleotides not matched to a gene: 1. The CDR3 runs 15 residues. Germline CDR1 LGHNA, CDR2 YNFKEQ. CDR3 coding DNA: TGTGCCAGCAGCCAAGGGACAGGGGCGAACACTGAAGCTTTCTTT. This translates into CASSQGTGANTEAFF.

This chain joins TRBV5-5 and TRBJ2-3; TRBD1 agrees at 9 bases. The CDR3 has 16 residues. After removal of 4 bases from V and 3 bases from J, the junction contained 9 bases not matched to a gene. CDR1 and CDR2 (germline): SGHKS, YYEKEE (reference sequence). The CDR3 nucleotides are TGTGCCAGCAGCCTATTGACAGGGGGTGTTACAGATACGCAGTATTTT. This gives the protein CASSLLTGGVTDTQYF.

The chain is built from TRBV7-8 and TRBJ2-1; 13 bases agree with TRBD2. Trimming took 5 bases from V and 0 from J; bases not matched to a gene: 13. From germline, CDR1 is SGHVS and CDR2 FQNEAQ. This CDR3 region has 20 residues. The CDR3 DNA sequence: TGTGCCAGCAGCCCGACTAGCGGGAGGTCTTCCCCGAGCTCCTACAATGAGCAGTTCTTC. Protein product: CASSPTSGRSSPSSYNEQFF.

As DNA, the CDR3 is TGCGCCAGCAGCCAAGATACCCGGTGGGGCTACACCTTC. Protein sequence: CASSQDTRWGYTF. The chain couples TRBV4-1 to TRBJ1-2; unclear D gene. V lost 0 bases and J 8 bases, leaving 10 bases between the germline ends. In germline, CDR1 is MGHRA, CDR2 YSYEKL. The CDR3 has 13 residues.

The gene calls are TRBV30 and TRBJ1-2; 7 nucleotides agree with TRBD1. V dropped 2 bases and J dropped 6; count of bases not matched to a gene: 12. This CDR3 has 15 amino acids. Germline CDR1 GTSNPN, CDR2 SVGIG (reference sequence). Here the CDR3 DNA reads TGTGCCTGGAGTTCTCAGACGACAGGGAGAAATGGCTACACCTTC. Translated, it gives CAWSSQTTGRNGYTF.

The chain links TRBV13 to TRBJ2-3; a weak D match, TRBD1 (5 bases). V was shortened by 4 bases and J by 6 bases, with 20 bases between the two germline ends. The V gene's germline CDR1 is PRHDT and CDR2 FYEKMQ (reference sequence). CDR3 length: 16 residues. Written as DNA, the CDR3 is TGTGCCAGCAGCTCGCGCGAGACAGATAAAGGGGATACGCAGTATTTT. Protein product: CASSSRETDKGDTQYF.

The V call is TRBV19, the J call TRBJ1-4; the match to TRBD1 covers 8 bases. V was clipped by 5 bases and J by 5 bases; unmatched bases: 4. The length of the CDR3 is 14 residues. CDR1 LNHDA and CDR2 SQIVND come from the germline V gene (reference sequence). The chain's CDR3 is CASSPRQGNEKLFF. CDR3 DNA sequence: TGTGCCAGTAGTCCACGACAGGGGAATGAAAAACTGTTTTTT. Complete variable domain (other parts from reference TRBV19 and TRBJ1-4): DGGITQSPKYLFRKEGQNVTLSCEQNLNHDAMYWYRQDPGQGLRLIYYSQIVNDFQKGDIAEGYSVSREKKESFPLTVTSAQKNPTAFYLCASSPRQGNEKLFFGSGTQLSVL.

The rearrangement uses TRBV6-1 and TRBJ2-1; D might be TRBD1 (6 bases). V lost 3 bases, J lost 6 bases, and 15 bases lay in between. Germline CDR1 is MNHNS and CDR2 is SASEGT. The CDR3 loop spans 15 amino acids. CDR3 coding DNA: TGTGCCAGCAGTGATGGGTCACAGGGCATCAATGAGCAGTTCTTC. It is translated as CASSDGSQGINEQFF.

The CDR3 DNA is TGTGCCAGCAGCTTAACGGGGGGGGATGGCTACACCTTC. Translation: CASSLTGGDGYTF. The chain uses TRBV7-3 and TRBJ1-2; possible D gene TRBD1, 5 bases. The germline V and J ends were trimmed by 0 bases and 6 bases, with 8 bases remaining between them. Germline V gives CDR1 SGHTA, CDR2 FQGTGA. The CDR3 has 13 amino acids.

The chain has TRBV6-5 and TRBJ1-2; TRBD1 is a possible D gene (6 bases). V was trimmed by 0 bases and J by 4 bases, leaving 15 bases between them. The CDR3 length is 16 residues. Germline V gives CDR1 MNHEY, CDR2 SVGAGI. The CDR3 DNA sequence: TGTGCCAGCAGTTACTCGGGGGCAGGGAGGGGCTATGGCTACACCTTC. Residues: CASSYSGAGRGYGYTF.

The J gene is TRBJ2-1, the V gene TRBV6-1, with D maybe TRBD2 (5 bases). Germline V gives CDR1 MNHNS, CDR2 SASEGT. The CDR3 is 13 amino acids. V dropped 3 bases and J dropped 6 bases, with 9 bases sitting between them. CDR3 sequence: CASSDNRGNEQFF. The CDR3 region has the DNA TGTGCCAGCAGTGACAACCGGGGCAATGAGCAGTTCTTC.

The rearrangement links TRBV30 to TRBJ1-2; 12 bases match TRBD1. Germline V gene sequence: CDR1 GTSNPN, CDR2 SVGIG (reference sequence). With 3 bases clipped from V and 0 bases from J, the junction kept 5 bases outside the gene matches. This CDR3 comprises 16 residues. The CDR3 DNA reads as TGTGCCTGGAGGGGGACAGGGGGCACCCCTAACTATGGCTACACCTTC. Translating gives CAWRGTGGTPNYGYTF.

The chain joins TRBV9 to TRBJ2-6; 10 bases line up with TRBD1. V was pared by 4 bases and J by 3 bases, with 10 bases of the junction left unmatched. Germline V gene lookup returns CDR1 SGDLS and CDR2 YYNGEE. The CDR3 consists of 18 residues. The CDR3 region has the DNA TGTGCCAGCAGCTCCTCCGGGACAGGGGCAGGTGGGGCCAACGTCCTGACTTTC. It yields the protein CASSSSGTGAGGANVLTF.

The CDR3 DNA reads as TGCGCCAGCAGCTTAATCGGTACAGGAGAAGAGACCCAGTACTTC. Its protein product is CASSLIGTGEETQYF. The chain is built from TRBV5-1 and TRBJ2-5, with D possibly matching TRBD1 (5 bases). V gave up 2 bases and J gave up 3 bases, with 14 bases separating them. Germline CDR1 reads SGHRS; CDR2 reads YFSETQ. This CDR3 has 15 amino acids.

The chain recombines TRBV12-5 with TRBJ2-1; TRBD2 matches 13 bases. In germline, CDR1 is LGHNT, CDR2 FRNRAP. With 1 base clipped from V and 6 bases from J, the junction kept 9 bases outside the gene matches. This CDR3 comprises 18 residues. CDR3 loop: CASGLAGLAGLPLNEQFF. In nucleotides, the CDR3 is TGTGCTAGTGGTTTGGCGGGACTAGCGGGGCTCCCCCTCAATGAGCAGTTCTTC.

This sequence joins TRBV2 and TRBJ2-3, with 13 bases identical to TRBD2. Germline V gene lookup returns CDR1 SNHLY and CDR2 FYNNEI. Unmatched junction bases numbered 4, after V lost 2 bases and J lost 8 bases. CDR3 length equals 15 residues. The CDR3 reads CASSEWTSGRGTQYF. The CDR3 DNA follows: TGTGCCAGCAGTGAATGGACTAGCGGGAGAGGTACGCAGTATTTT.

The genes are TRBV10-1 and TRBJ2-2; weak D call: TRBD2 (5 bases). Trimming shortened V by 3 bases and J by 3 bases, and 8 bases separated the two germline ends. The V gene's germline CDR1 is WNHNN and CDR2 SYGVQD (reference sequence). This CDR3 spans 14 amino acids. The CDR3 DNA reads TGCGCCAGCAGTGACGTCGGGGACACCGGGGAGCTGTTTTTT. This sequence encodes CASSDVGDTGELFF.

The J gene is TRBJ2-2, the V gene TRBV11-2; 11 bases align to TRBD2. CDR3 length: 17 amino acids. Germline CDR1 SGHAT, CDR2 FQNNGV. V was pared by 1 base and J by 7 bases, with 8 bases of the junction left unmatched. CDR3 in amino acids: CASSLVLAGGPGGELFF. Here the CDR3 DNA reads TGTGCCAGCAGCTTAGTCTTAGCGGGAGGGCCCGGCGGGGAGCTGTTTTTT.

The chain carries TRBV7-9 and TRBJ2-5; tentatively, D is TRBD1 (6 bases). CDR1 is SEHNR, CDR2 FQNEAQ, per germline (reference sequence). The CDR3 is made up of 13 amino acids. The V gene lost 4 bases and the J gene lost 6 bases, with 12 bases spanning the gap. CDR3 amino acids: CASSSGVGQTQYF. In DNA form, the CDR3 reads TGTGCCAGCAGCTCAGGGGTCGGACAGACCCAGTACTTC. Full variable domain (outside the CDR3, taken from reference TRBV7-9 and TRBJ2-5): DTGVSQNPRHKITKRGQNVTFRCDPISEHNRLYWYRQTLGQGPEFLTYFQNEAQLEKSRLLSDRFSAERPKGSFSTLEIQRTEQGDSAMYLCASSSGVGQTQYFGPGTRLLVL.

The chain combines TRBV4-3 with TRBJ1-2; D might be TRBD1 (6 bases). Germline assignment: CDR1 LGHNA and CDR2 YSLEER. The CDR3 spans 13 residues. The V and J ends lost 2 bases and 8 bases respectively, with 12 bases between them. The CDR3 nucleotides are TGCGCCAGCAGCCAAAACAGGGAAGGAGGCTACACCTTC. This encodes CASSQNREGGYTF.

The chain recombines TRBV12-5 with TRBJ1-2; 10 bases match TRBD1. Trimming at V came to 1 base and at J to 6 bases, leaving 5 bases not matched to a gene. CDR1 and CDR2 (germline): LGHNT, FRNRAP. The CDR3 is 15 residues long. The CDR3 region has the DNA TGTGCTAGTGGTTTGGCCCGGGACAGGGGAGATGGCTACACCTTC. Translated, it gives CASGLARDRGDGYTF.

The CDR3 DNA follows: TGTGCCAGCTCACACGGACTAGCAGAGACCCAGTACTTC. This sequence encodes CASSHGLAETQYF. This chain connects TRBV18 to TRBJ2-5; 8 bases line up with TRBD2. J lost 4 bases, V lost 4 bases, and 2 bases had no gene match. Germline V CDR1 and CDR2: KGHSH, LQKENI. The CDR3 runs 13 residues. Supplemented by reference TRBV18 and TRBJ2-5, the full variable domain reads NAGVMQNPRHLVRRRGQEARLRCSPMKGHSHVYWYRQLPEEGLKFMVYLQKENIIDESGMPKERFSAEFPKEGPSILRIQQVVRGDSAAYFCASSHGLAETQYFGPGTRLLVL.

This rearrangement joins TRBV2 to TRBJ1-1, with 7 nucleotides matching TRBD1. Trimming at V came to 5 bases and at J to 1 base, leaving 4 bases not matched to a gene. This CDR3 region has 14 residues. Germline V gene sequence: CDR1 SNHLY, CDR2 FYNNEI. The CDR3 sequence is CASSFQGGNTEAFF. CDR3 bases: TGTGCCAGCAGTTTTCAGGGGGGGAACACTGAAGCTTTCTTT.

The CDR3 loop reads CAIRGRSSGGSSDTQYF. The CDR3 DNA reads as TGTGCCATCAGGGGACGTTCTAGCGGGGGGAGTTCAGATACGCAGTATTTT. The chain combines TRBV10-3 with TRBJ2-3, with 11 bases lining up with TRBD2. The CDR3 is 17 residues long. In germline, CDR1 is ENHRY, CDR2 SYGVKD. V lost 6 bases, J lost 4 bases, and 12 bases stayed unmatched.

The rearrangement uses TRBV19 and TRBJ1-1; a possible D gene is TRBD1 (6 bases). Germline CDR1 is LNHDA and CDR2 is SQIVND (reference sequence). With 2 bases removed from V and 4 bases from J, the gap between germline ends came to 11 bases. The length of the CDR3 is 14 residues. As DNA, the CDR3 is TGTGCCAGTAGTATAACCAGGGGCGGCACTGAAGCTTTCTTT. It is translated as CASSITRGGTEAFF.